The text below deals with one TCR beta chain. The data belong to a study of T cell changes during pregnancy in multiple sclerosis. CDR3 length: 15 amino acids. Germline V gene lookup returns CDR1 GTSNPN and CDR2 SVGIG (reference sequence). Trimming at V came to 0 bases and at J to 4 bases, leaving 3 bases not matched to a gene. Clones were sequenced by immunoSEQ multiplex PCR, and TCRdb holds only the in-frame ones, with some missing. This sample carries 20,000 to 25,000 clones, less than 95% of them seen once, and the ten largest clones take roughly 0.61%. The sequencing here drew on CD4+ T cells from peripheral blood mononuclear cells, taken in the third trimester of pregnancy. The TCR originated in a female donor in good health, enrolled as a control in a pregnancy study. The V and J genes are TRBV30 and TRBJ2-3; TRBD2 agrees at 11 bases. The CDR3 spells CAWSVTSGMADTQYF. CDR3 coding DNA: TGTGCCTGGAGTGTGACTAGCGGGATGGCAGATACGCAGTATTTT.